These 3 T cell receptor beta chains were sequenced from one sample in a study of blood T cell repertoires in COVID-19. Using immunoSEQ multiplex PCR, the repertoire was profiled, and TCRdb retains in-frame clones only, with some absent. The top ten clones hold around 7.8% of a sample with roughly 68,000 clones, roughly nine tenths of them seen once. Sequencing input: peripheral blood. The receptors were sampled from a man aged 35 to 55 with COVID-19, enrolled during active disease.

This chain joins TRBV29-1 and TRBJ1-2; D gene unclear. With 6 bases removed from V and 8 bases from J, the gap between germline ends came to 16 bases. The CDR3 runs to 12 residues. Germline assignment: CDR1 SQVTM and CDR2 ANQGSEA. CDR3 in amino acids: CSVPGREGGYTF. The CDR3 DNA sequence: TGCAGCGTGCCGGGTAGGGAGGGCGGCTACACCTTC.

The count of this clone is one. V usage is TRBV28 and J usage is TRBJ2-7; maybe TRBD2 (6 bases). The length of the CDR3 is 11 residues. CDR1 MDHEN and CDR2 SYDVKM come from the germline V gene. The V end was cut by 11 bases, the J end by 3 bases, with 11 bases between. In DNA form, the CDR3 reads TGTGCCGCGGCGGGAAACTACGAGCAGTACTTC. Its protein product is CAAAGNYEQYF.

This clone is a singleton in its sample. This chain connects TRBV5-1 to TRBJ2-3; 10 bases match TRBD2. CDR3 length: 16 amino acids. Germline CDR1 is SGHRS and CDR2 is YFSETQ. V lost 4 bases to trimming and J lost 1 base; unmatched junction nucleotides: 6. The CDR3 protein is CASSARLAGGTDTQYF. The CDR3, as DNA: TGCGCCAGCAGCGCCCGCCTAGCGGGAGGCACAGATACGCAGTATTTT.